This T cell receptor (beta chain) was recovered during a study of CD8+CD57+ T cells in acquired aplastic anemia. As for the study in general: On average, sorted CD4+ and CD8+ cells gave 3.2 ug of DNA.

Patients chosen for sequencing had shown CD8+CD57+ cell expansion by flow cytometry. Severe acquired aplastic anemia was diagnosed in all patients. The blood sampling took place in patients who had so far received no therapy. Genomic DNA acted as the template from which TCR beta VDJ combination and CDR3 sequence profiling were carried out. TCRdb itself ran the reads through MiXCR, one entry per CDR3 protein. The sample yields 150,000 to 200,000 distinct CDR3 sequences, 45% to 50% seen once. The CDR3 length is 13 residues. V gave up 6 bases and J gave up 6 bases; unmatched junction bases: 7. The gene calls are TRBV12-3 or TRBV12-4 and TRBJ1-2, with 7 positions matching TRBD1. The sample taken for sequencing was sorted CD4+, CD8+, or CD8+CD57+ T cells (not recorded which) from PBMCs. The receptor's source is a human donor with aplastic anemia. The CDR3 bases are TGTGCCAGCAGGATACAGGGGTCGGATGGCTACACCTTC. Translating it yields CASRIQGSDGYTF.